These 4 T cell receptor beta chains were sequenced from one sample in a study of beta chain features in type 1 diabetes. TCRB transcripts that were expressed got sequenced, as all of the isolated RNA had been reverse transcribed. The protocol was immunoSEQ multiplex PCR, while the TCRdb copy is restricted to in-frame clones and leaves out a portion. The repertoire holds a few hundred thousand clones, with over 13% as singletons. The source material was naive CD4+ T cells from blood. These receptors all stem from a woman between 18 and 29 years old in good health.

This clone was counted a few times. The chain combines TRBV4-3 with TRBJ2-3; 8 bases align to TRBD1. This CDR3 region has 16 residues. Per the germline V gene, CDR1 is LGHNA and CDR2 is YSLEER. Trimming at V came to 1 base and at J to 5 bases, leaving 8 bases not matched to a gene. The CDR3 region is CASSQARQGLGDTQYF. CDR3 bases: TGCGCCAGCAGCCAAGCCAGACAGGGGCTGGGAGATACGCAGTATTTT.

This clone was recorded a few times. The gene calls are TRBV15 and TRBJ2-3, with TRBD1 identical over 7 bases. CDR3 length equals 15 residues. The ends lost 1 base at V and 0 bases at J; junction bases unmatched: 1. CDR1 LNHNV and CDR2 YYDKDF come from the germline V gene (reference sequence). CDR3 sequence: CATSRGQGSTDTQYF. The CDR3, as DNA: TGTGCCACCAGCAGAGGACAGGGAAGCACAGATACGCAGTATTTT.

The chain links TRBV15 to TRBJ2-2; D is possibly TRBD1 (5 bases). Per the germline V gene, CDR1 is LNHNV and CDR2 is YYDKDF (reference sequence). The CDR3 sequence is 18 residues long. V lost 1 base and J lost 0, with 15 bases in between. CDR3 coding DNA: TGTGCCACCAGCAGAGGGGTGCATAAACAGGCGAACACCGGGGAGCTGTTTTTT. This sequence encodes CATSRGVHKQANTGELFF.

The chain has TRBV5-4 and TRBJ2-5; weak D call: TRBD1 (6 bases). Germline V CDR1 and CDR2: SGHNT, YYREEE (reference sequence). Trimming removed 0 bases at V and 1 base at J, with 10 bases between. The CDR3 length is 15 residues. In DNA form, the CDR3 reads TGTGCCAGCAGCTTGGCAGGGGTTTTCCAAGAGACCCAGTACTTC. Its translation: CASSLAGVFQETQYF.